This T cell receptor beta chain stems from a study of blood T cell repertoires in COVID-19. In the study overall: The origin of the acute and convalescent COVID-19 samples was the United States, Italy and Spain.

The CDR3 spans 14 residues. V lost 6 bases, J lost 4 bases, and 13 bases lay in between. Germline V CDR1 and CDR2: MRHNA, SNTAGT. Profiled with immunoSEQ multiplex PCR; TCRdb holds only in-frame clones, not every one. This sample carries 360,000 or so clones, about nine tenths of them seen once, and the ten largest clones take just over 1%. The sample consisted of PBMCs or T cells enriched from blood (not recorded which). The V and J genes are TRBV6-4 and TRBJ2-1, with a possible D match to TRBD2 (5 bases). The source of this sequence is a woman under 40 who had been exposed to COVID-19. DNA of the CDR3: TGTGCCAGCAGGAAGGGTCCGGGATACAATGAGCAGTTCTTC. Protein product: CASRKGPGYNEQFF.